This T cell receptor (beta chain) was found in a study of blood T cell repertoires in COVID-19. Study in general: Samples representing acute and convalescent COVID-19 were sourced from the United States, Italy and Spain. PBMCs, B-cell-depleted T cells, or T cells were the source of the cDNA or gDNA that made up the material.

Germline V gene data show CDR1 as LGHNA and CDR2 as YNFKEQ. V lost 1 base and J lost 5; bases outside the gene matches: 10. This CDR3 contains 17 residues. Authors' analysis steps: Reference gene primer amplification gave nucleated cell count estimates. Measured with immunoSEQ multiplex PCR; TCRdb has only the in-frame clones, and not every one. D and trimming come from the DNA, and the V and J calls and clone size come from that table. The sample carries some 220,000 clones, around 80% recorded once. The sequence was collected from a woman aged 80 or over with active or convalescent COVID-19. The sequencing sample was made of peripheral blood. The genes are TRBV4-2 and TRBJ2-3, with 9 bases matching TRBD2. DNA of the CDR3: TGTGCCAGCAGCCAAGGTGCGCGGCGGGGGGGCAAAGATACGCAGTATTTT. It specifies CASSQGARRGGKDTQYF.